The 29 T cell receptor beta chains below all came from one sample that was sequenced in a study of T cell changes during pregnancy in multiple sclerosis. TCRdb's table, derived via immunoSEQ multiplex PCR, lists solely in-frame clones and lacks some. The repertoire holds approximately 97,000 clones, with 91% as singletons. This material consisted of peripheral blood, taken after pregnancy. The receptors originated from a female donor in good health, enrolled as a control in a pregnancy study.

This sequence joins TRBV5-4 and TRBJ2-6; the D gene is possibly TRBD1 (5 bases). The CDR3 sequence is 16 residues long. Germline CDR1 and CDR2: SGHNT and YYREEE (reference sequence). Trimming took off 1 base at V and 4 bases at J, with 12 bases between the two ends. CDR3 region: CASSLWGRLGANVLTF. The CDR3 coding sequence is TGTGCCAGCAGCTTGTGGGGCCGCTTGGGGGCCAACGTCCTGACTTTC.

The chain recombines TRBV5-1 with TRBJ2-5, with D maybe TRBD1 (6 bases). Per germline, CDR1 SGHRS and CDR2 YFSETQ. Trimming removed 4 bases at V and 3 bases at J, with 10 bases between. The CDR3 contains 13 residues. The CDR3 loop reads CASSPGQKETQYF. In nucleotides, the CDR3 is TGCGCCAGCAGCCCCGGACAGAAAGAGACCCAGTACTTC.

This chain links TRBV19 with TRBJ2-7; 7 bases match TRBD2. The V gene end was trimmed by 4 bases and the J gene end by 4 bases; junction bases not matched to a gene: 7. CDR1 is LNHDA, CDR2 SQIVND, per germline (reference sequence). The CDR3 loop spans 14 amino acids. The CDR3 loop is CASSTTSYSYEQYF. DNA for the CDR3: TGTGCCAGTAGTACGACTAGCTACTCATACGAGCAGTACTTC.

The chain links TRBV29-1 to TRBJ2-1; TRBD1 matches 7 bases. V lost 4 bases and J lost 6; bases outside the gene matches: 15. CDR1 and CDR2 (germline): SQVTM, ANQGSEA. The CDR3 extends over 16 amino acids. The CDR3 DNA follows: TGCAGCGTTGCACAGGGGCGACTCCAGAATCCCAATGAGCAGTTCTTC. This codes for CSVAQGRLQNPNEQFF.

The chain carries TRBV9 and TRBJ2-7, with 8 bases lining up with TRBD2. Germline V CDR1 and CDR2: SGDLS, YYNGEE. The CDR3 covers 15 residues. J was trimmed by 5 bases and V by 3 bases; bases with no gene match: 10. The CDR3 sequence is CASSGRGGEFDEQYF. In DNA, the CDR3 is TGTGCCAGCAGCGGACGGGGGGGGGAGTTCGACGAGCAGTACTTC.

This chain joins TRBV5-5 and TRBJ2-5; D perhaps matches TRBD1 (6 bases). V was clipped by 4 bases and J by 5 bases, with 15 bases between them. The CDR3 is made up of 14 amino acids. Germline-derived CDR1 and CDR2 are SGHKS and YYEKEE (reference sequence). This chain's CDR3 is CASSPGAGRETQYF. The DNA of the CDR3 is TGTGCCAGCAGCCCAGGGGCAGGACGGGAGACCCAGTACTTC.

The V call is TRBV27, the J call TRBJ2-7, with 9 bases matching TRBD2. Trimming at V came to 3 bases and at J to 3 bases, leaving 6 bases not matched to a gene. Germline V gene sequence: CDR1 MNHEY, CDR2 SMNVEV (reference sequence). The length of the CDR3 is 15 residues. In DNA form, the CDR3 reads TGTGCCAGCAGTTTGAGCGGGGGGCCTATCTACGAGCAGTACTTC. It translates to CASSLSGGPIYEQYF.

The chain carries TRBV6-1 and TRBJ1-6; TRBD1 is a possible D gene (5 bases). The germline gives CDR1 MNHNS, CDR2 SASEGT. The CDR3 is made up of 12 amino acids. The V gene lost 11 bases and the J gene lost 11 bases, with 16 bases spanning the gap. The CDR3 reads CALGQGAAPLHF. CDR3 sequence (DNA): TGTGCCCTGGGGCAGGGCGCGGCACCCCTCCACTTT.

The CDR3 loop is CASSQWDRSNEKLFF. The CDR3 region has the DNA TGTGCCAGCAGCCAATGGGACAGGAGTAATGAAAAACTGTTTTTT. The chain couples TRBV27 to TRBJ1-4; 8 nucleotides line up with TRBD1. The V segment lost 6 bases and the J segment 4 bases; nucleotides outside the gene matches: 7. Germline V gene sequence: CDR1 MNHEY, CDR2 SMNVEV (reference sequence). This CDR3 is 15 amino acids long.

This sequence joins TRBV20-1 and TRBJ1-1, with unresolved D. The CDR3 extends over 11 amino acids. From germline, CDR1 is DFQATT and CDR2 SNEGSKA (reference sequence). V gave up 3 bases and J gave up 7 bases, with 9 bases separating them. Here the CDR3 DNA reads TGCAGTGCTAGGAGTTTAAATGAAGCTTTCTTT. Translated, it gives CSARSLNEAFF.

J is TRBJ2-1 and V is TRBV4-3, with D maybe TRBD1 (5 bases). This CDR3 has 14 amino acids. With 0 bases removed from V and 8 bases from J, the gap between germline ends came to 11 bases. The germline V gene encodes CDR1 LGHNA and CDR2 YSLEER. This CDR3 is CASSQEAGFDEQFF. CDR3 nucleotides: TGCGCCAGCAGCCAAGAAGCAGGGTTCGATGAGCAGTTCTTC.

The gene calls are TRBV6-5 and TRBJ1-5, with a tentative D call TRBD1 (6 bases). The CDR3 is made up of 14 amino acids. CDR1 is MNHEY and CDR2 is SVGAGI in the germline V gene. Trimming took off 6 bases at V and 2 bases at J, with 11 bases between the two ends. The CDR3 DNA reads TGTGCCAGCAGACGAAGACAGGGCAATCAGCCCCAGCATTTT. It specifies CASRRRQGNQPQHF.

This rearrangement joins TRBV7-2 to TRBJ2-7; 7 bases are shared with TRBD2. There are 14 residues in the CDR3. The junction had 4 bases not matched to a gene; V was cut back by 1 base and J by 4 bases. Germline V gene sequence: CDR1 SGHTA, CDR2 FQGNSA. The DNA for the CDR3 is TGTGCCAGCAGCTTAGAGATGGGGGGGTACGAGCAGTACTTC. Encoded protein: CASSLEMGGYEQYF.

The chain joins TRBV27 to TRBJ2-2, with TRBD1 identical over 12 bases. Looked up from germline, CDR1 is MNHEY and CDR2 is SMNVEV (reference sequence). The CDR3 totals 15 residues. After removal of 8 bases from V and 8 bases from J, the junction contained 9 bases not matched to a gene. This CDR3 is CASRTGQGAFGELFF. Written as DNA, the CDR3 is TGTGCCAGCCGGACGGGACAGGGGGCTTTTGGGGAGCTGTTTTTT.

The chain carries TRBV2 and TRBJ2-2; the D gene is possibly TRBD2 (5 bases). Per germline, CDR1 SNHLY and CDR2 FYNNEI. CDR3 length: 15 amino acids. Trimming took off 7 bases at V and 6 bases at J, with 18 bases between the two ends. This chain's CDR3 is CASNGGATRAGELFF. The CDR3 DNA reads as TGTGCCAGCAACGGAGGTGCAACTCGTGCCGGGGAGCTGTTTTTT.

This clone was observed a single time. An end of the junction does not agree with germline; a read error may underlie this. This sequence joins TRBV7-7 and TRBJ1-1; D is ambiguous. The CDR3 spans 14 residues. Looked up from germline, CDR1 is SSHAT and CDR2 is FNYEAQ (reference sequence). This CDR3 reads CASSLPPGTPEAFF. The CDR3 DNA follows: TGTGCTAGCAGCTTACCGCCGGGTACTCCTGAAGCTTTCTTT.

The count of this clone is one. The chain's CDR3 is CASSLAWGQNLLGTQYF. The DNA for the CDR3 is TGTGCCAGCAGCTTAGCCTGGGGACAGAACCTCCTCGGGACCCAGTACTTC. The chain combines TRBV7-2 with TRBJ2-5; 7 positions match TRBD1. V trimming: 0 bases; J trimming: 7 bases; junction bases outside the gene matches: 14. The CDR3 is 17 amino acids. Germline CDR1 is SGHTA and CDR2 is FQGNSA.

The rearrangement uses TRBV11-2 and TRBJ2-6; tentative D call: TRBD2 (5 bases). V was pared by 5 bases and J by 1 base, with 18 bases between. CDR1 and CDR2 (germline): SGHAT, FQNNGV. The CDR3 has 18 amino acids. The CDR3 DNA reads TGTGCCAGCAGCCCGCGCAACACTAGGGTATCTGGGGCCAACGTCCTGACTTTC. Residues: CASSPRNTRVSGANVLTF.

The chain recombines TRBV2 with TRBJ2-3, with a possible D match to TRBD1 (5 bases). Trimming left V 5 bases short and J 0 bases short, with 12 bases between. The CDR3 has 15 residues. Per germline, CDR1 SNHLY and CDR2 FYNNEI. The CDR3 sequence: CASSSLGLSTDTQYF. In DNA, the CDR3 is TGTGCCAGCAGTAGCCTGGGGCTTAGCACAGATACGCAGTATTTT.

V is TRBV28 and J is TRBJ1-6, with 7 bases lining up with TRBD1. The CDR3 is made up of 14 amino acids. Germline CDR1 is MDHEN and CDR2 is SYDVKM. Unmatched junction bases numbered 0, after V lost 7 bases and J lost 0 bases. CDR3 in amino acids: CASTGGSYNSPLHF. The CDR3 DNA reads as TGTGCCAGCACAGGGGGCTCCTATAATTCACCCCTCCACTTT.

V gene TRBV7-3 combines with J gene TRBJ1-1, with D maybe TRBD1 (5 bases). V lost 0 bases and J lost 3, with 8 bases in between. The CDR3 has 14 residues. Per the germline V gene, CDR1 is SGHTA and CDR2 is FQGTGA. CDR3 sequence (DNA): TGTGCCAGCAGCTTAACCGGCAGGGACACTGAAGCTTTCTTT. Translated: CASSLTGRDTEAFF.

The chain has TRBV14 and TRBJ1-1; tentatively, D is TRBD1 (6 bases). CDR1 is SGHDN, CDR2 FVKESK, per germline. The V gene lost 3 bases and the J gene lost 4 bases, with 9 bases spanning the gap. CDR3 length equals 13 residues. The CDR3 sequence is CASSHFRGTEAFF. DNA for the CDR3: TGTGCCAGCAGCCATTTCAGGGGCACTGAAGCTTTCTTT.

As regards this clone: This CDR3 is also generated by other DNA sequences in the sample. The genes are TRBV13 and TRBJ1-3; D unresolved. Trimming pared 1 base from V and 0 bases from J, leaving 7 bases between. The germline gives CDR1 PRHDT, CDR2 FYEKMQ (reference sequence). The CDR3 loop spans 15 amino acids. CDR3 sequence reads: CASSLDSSSGNTIYF. The CDR3 DNA follows: TGTGCCAGCAGCTTAGACAGTTCCTCTGGAAACACCATATATTTT.

In nucleotides, the CDR3 is TGTGCCAGCTCGGACACTTCAGCCTATGGCTACACCTTC. Its translation is CASSDTSAYGYTF. The chain uses TRBV6-5 and TRBJ1-2, with a weak D call TRBD1 (5 bases). CDR1 is MNHEY and CDR2 is SVGAGI in the germline V gene. V lost 8 bases, J lost 4 bases, and 14 bases lay in between. CDR3 size: 13 residues.

The chain has TRBV27 and TRBJ1-2; no firm D call. Germline V gives CDR1 MNHEY, CDR2 SMNVEV (reference sequence). V was shortened by 4 bases and J by 8 bases, with 11 bases between the two germline ends. The CDR3 runs to 12 residues. The CDR3 reads CASSSTRRGYTF. For the CDR3, the DNA is TGTGCCAGCAGTTCCACTCGGAGGGGCTACACCTTC.

The rearrangement uses TRBV30 and TRBJ1-2; TRBD1 aligns across 11 bases. The germline CDR1 and CDR2 sequences are GTSNPN and SVGIG (reference sequence). This CDR3 is 11 amino acids long. Trimming removed 8 bases from V and 5 bases from J; junction bases left unmatched: 1. The chain's CDR3 is CAGTGGYGYTF. CDR3 bases: TGTGCCGGGACAGGGGGATATGGCTACACCTTC.

The rearrangement joins TRBV5-1 to TRBJ2-1, with 9 nucleotides matching TRBD1. Germline CDR1 reads SGHRS; CDR2 reads YFSETQ. The ends lost 7 bases at V and 5 bases at J; junction bases unmatched: 10. This CDR3 spans 15 amino acids. CDR3 region: CASRDTGGRHNEQFF. The CDR3 DNA is TGCGCCAGCCGGGATACAGGGGGCCGGCACAATGAGCAGTTCTTC.

This clone showed up just once. For the CDR3, the DNA is TGTGCCAGCAGTTACCTGCCAGGGAAAAATCAGCCCCAGCATTTT. It is translated as CASSYLPGKNQPQHF. The chain employs TRBV6-5 and TRBJ1-5; the D gene is possibly TRBD1 (5 bases). Trimming took off 2 bases at V and 4 bases at J, with 12 bases between the two ends. CDR1 is MNHEY and CDR2 is SVGAGI in the germline V gene. CDR3 length: 15 amino acids.

The rearrangement joins TRBV7-2 to TRBJ2-3; D possibly corresponds to TRBD1 (6 bases). The germline CDR1 and CDR2 sequences are SGHTA and FQGNSA. With 1 base removed from V and 13 bases from J, the gap between germline ends came to 27 bases. The CDR3 totals 17 residues. CDR3 sequence: CASSLVEQGTLQKCKYF. CDR3 bases: TGTGCCAGCAGCTTAGTGGAGCAGGGGACCCTCCAGAAATGTAAGTATTTT.